This TCR beta chain originates from a study of blood T cell repertoires in COVID-19. The CDR3 runs to 13 residues. Looked up from germline, CDR1 is MNHEY and CDR2 is SMNVEV (reference sequence). The V gene end was trimmed by 5 bases and the J gene end by 5 bases; junction bases not matched to a gene: 4. The table came from immunoSEQ multiplex PCR; TCRdb's copy has only in-frame clones and leaves some out. The sample has about 71,000 clones; approximately 80% are singletons. Patients from Seattle were sampled longitudinally, starting during active infection. The sequencing input was peripheral blood. The TCR originated in a man aged 30 to 39 with COVID-19, enrolled during active disease. V is TRBV27 and J is TRBJ2-5; TRBD2 matches at 8 bases. Written as DNA, the CDR3 is TGTGCCAGCAGTCCCGTAGCGGGGGAGACCCAGTACTTC. It yields the protein CASSPVAGETQYF.